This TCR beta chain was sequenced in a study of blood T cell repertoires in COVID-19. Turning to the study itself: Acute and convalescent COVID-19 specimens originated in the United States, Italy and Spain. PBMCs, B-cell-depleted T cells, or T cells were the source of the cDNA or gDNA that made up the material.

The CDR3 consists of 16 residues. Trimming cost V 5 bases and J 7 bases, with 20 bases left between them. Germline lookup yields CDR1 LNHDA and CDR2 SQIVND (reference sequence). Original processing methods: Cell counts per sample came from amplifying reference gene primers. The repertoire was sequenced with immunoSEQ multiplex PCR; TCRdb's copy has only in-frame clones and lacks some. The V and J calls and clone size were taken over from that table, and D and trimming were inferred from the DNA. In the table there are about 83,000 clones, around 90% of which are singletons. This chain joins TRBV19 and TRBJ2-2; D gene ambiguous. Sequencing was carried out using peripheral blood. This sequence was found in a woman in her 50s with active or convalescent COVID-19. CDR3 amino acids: CASSAAMAPSDGELFF. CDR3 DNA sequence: TGTGCCAGTAGTGCCGCCATGGCTCCGTCAGACGGGGAGCTGTTTTTT.